This T cell receptor beta chain appears in the sequencing data of a study of T cells in Graves' hyperthyroidism and ophthalmopathy. Notes on the study in general: A median 6.5 months before onset, the model predicted ophthalmopathy. Within blood appeared most thyroid clonotypes that had expanded above 0.001.

The CDR3 spans 13 residues. With 2 bases clipped from V and 6 bases from J, the junction kept 5 bases outside the gene matches. In germline, CDR1 is GTSNPN, CDR2 SVGIG (reference sequence). From RNA transcripts, TCR beta CDR3 regions were amplified. Primed by the HTBI set, a first-round RT-PCR was run on the TCR CDR3. TCRdb reanalysed the multiplex PCR reads using MiXCR and keeps one entry per CDR3 protein. Among some 500,000 distinct CDR3 sequences listed, approximately 25% were seen once. The PBMCs were sourced from fresh peripheral blood (about 10 ml). This clonotype was seen only a few times. Its antigen remains unknown.

This clonotype was obtained from a woman between 25 and 40 years old with Graves' ophthalmopathy. The rearrangement joins TRBV30 to TRBJ1-2, with TRBD1 identical over 8 bases. Sequencing was done on a sample of blood. CDR3 in amino acids: CAWSYDRGDGYTF. In DNA form, the CDR3 reads TGTGCCTGGAGTTACGACAGGGGTGATGGCTACACCTTC.